Listed below are T cell receptor beta chains from one sample, sequenced in a study of blood T cell repertoires in COVID-19. Assay: immunoSEQ multiplex PCR; the TCRdb copy retains only in-frame clones and omits some. The sample yields approximately 87,000 clones, approximately 81% seen once. Material for sequencing was peripheral blood. These receptors all come from an elderly woman with acute or convalescent COVID-19. Both conserved end residues are part of each CDR3. The order of the fields is CDR3 length, J gene, D gene, V gene, clone size, CDR3 DNA, CDR3 protein. The D gene is left open where the match is weak. Rows may omit the clone size; those that give it use once, few, many or a size class.

length: 15
J: TRBJ1-5
D: NA
V: TRBV18
size: once
DNA: TGTGCCAGCTCACGACCGACAGCCTCCAATCAGCCCCAGCATTTT
CDR3: CASSRPTASNQPQHF

length: 15
J: TRBJ2-1
D: TRBD1
V: TRBV9
size: NA
DNA: TGTGCCAGCACCCGGGGACAGGGATCCTACAATGAGCAGTTCTTC
CDR3: CASTRGQGSYNEQFF

length: 15
J: TRBJ1-5
D: TRBD1
V: TRBV2
size: few
DNA: TGTGCCAGCAGAGCCGGGACAGGGGTAAATCAGCCCCAGCATTTT
CDR3: CASRAGTGVNQPQHF

length: 17
J: TRBJ1-5
D: TRBD1
V: TRBV7-8
size: few
DNA: TGTGCCAGCAGCTCCCGGACAGGGGGCGCGTACAATCAGCCCCAGCATTTT
CDR3: CASSSRTGGAYNQPQHF

length: 13
J: TRBJ2-1
D: NA
V: TRBV5-1
size: NA
DNA: TGCGCCAGCAGCTCCGGACAGGGAGGGGAGCAGTTCTTC
CDR3: CASSSGQGGEQFF

length: 12
J: TRBJ2-3
D: NA
V: TRBV5-6
size: NA
DNA: TGTGCCAGCAGTCCCAGGGTCACTACGCAGTATTTT
CDR3: CASSPRVTTQYF

length: 15
J: TRBJ1-6
D: NA
V: TRBV30
size: NA
DNA: TGTGCCTGGAGTGTAGGGGGGGCGCGGGGATCACCCCTCCACTTT
CDR3: CAWSVGGARGSPLHF

length: 18
J: TRBJ1-3
D: NA
V: TRBV9
size: NA
DNA: TGTGCCAGCAGCCCAGACCTACGGACAGCGATCTCTGGAAACACCATATATTTT
CDR3: CASSPDLRTAISGNTIYF

length: 14
J: TRBJ2-7
D: NA
V: TRBV6-1
size: few
DNA: TGTGCCAGCAGTGAAGGAAGTGGGGGAGGCGAGCAGTACTTC
CDR3: CASSEGSGGGEQYF

length: 13
J: TRBJ1-1
D: NA
V: TRBV18
size: few
DNA: TGTGCCAGCTCACCGGGACAGAACACTGAAGCTTTCTTT
CDR3: CASSPGQNTEAFF

length: 14
J: TRBJ1-1
D: NA
V: TRBV20-1
size: once
DNA: TGCAGTGCTAGTAAGGGGCAGATAAACACTGAAGCTTTCTTT
CDR3: CSASKGQINTEAFF

length: 15
J: TRBJ1-5
D: TRBD1
V: TRBV3-1/TRBV3-2
size: few
DNA: TGTGCCAGCAGCCAACAGGGGGCGGCTTCTCAGCCCCAGCATTTT
CDR3: CASSQQGAASQPQHF

length: 18
J: TRBJ1-4
D: TRBD1
V: TRBV7-2
size: NA
DNA: TGTGCCAGCAGCTGGAAGACAGGGTCGGGTTCAACTAATGAAAAACTGTTTTTT
CDR3: CASSWKTGSGSTNEKLFF

length: 16
J: TRBJ1-2
D: NA
V: TRBV9
size: NA
DNA: TGTGCCAGCAGCGTAGTGGCAGGGGCAATAAACTATGGCTACACCTTC
CDR3: CASSVVAGAINYGYTF

length: 15
J: TRBJ1-5
D: NA
V: TRBV18
size: NA
DNA: TGTGCCAGCTCATCCGCACAGGGTGGCAATCAGCCCCAGCATTTT
CDR3: CASSSAQGGNQPQHF

length: 15
J: TRBJ1-5
D: TRBD1
V: TRBV27
size: few
DNA: TGTGCCAGCACCAGGACCGGGACAGGGAATCAGCCCCAGCATTTT
CDR3: CASTRTGTGNQPQHF

length: 16
J: TRBJ1-5
D: TRBD1
V: TRBV2
size: NA
DNA: TGTGCCAGCATCTTGACAGGGAATAGGTTCGACCAGCCCCAGCATTTT
CDR3: CASILTGNRFDQPQHF

length: 16
J: TRBJ2-5
D: TRBD2
V: TRBV10-1
size: NA
DNA: TGCGCCAGCAGCCCTGGACTAGCGGGTGGCCAAGAGACCCAGTACTTC
CDR3: CASSPGLAGGQETQYF

length: 16
J: TRBJ2-7
D: NA
V: TRBV24-1
size: NA
DNA: TGTGCCACCAGTGATTTTCAGGGGGGCTATCCCTACGAGCAGTACTTC
CDR3: CATSDFQGGYPYEQYF

length: 15
J: TRBJ2-7
D: NA
V: TRBV12-1
size: NA
DNA: TGTGCCAGCAGCCTCCCCGGGACAGGGTTTCACGAGCAGTACTTC
CDR3: CASSLPGTGFHEQYF

length: 15
J: TRBJ2-6
D: NA
V: TRBV28
size: once
DNA: TGTGCCAGCAGTTCATTAGCGGCCGGGGCCAACGTCCTGACTTTC
CDR3: CASSSLAAGANVLTF

length: 13
J: TRBJ1-1
D: NA
V: TRBV28
size: NA
DNA: TGTGCCAGCATAGGACAGCCGAACACTGAAGCTTTCTTT
CDR3: CASIGQPNTEAFF

length: 14
J: TRBJ1-6
D: NA
V: TRBV11-3
size: NA
DNA: TGTGCCAGCAGCCTCGGGGGGGCAGGTTCACCCCTCCACTTT
CDR3: CASSLGGAGSPLHF